The present entry profiles one TCR beta chain with its context. This sample was taken from a study of cytotoxic CD8 clonotypes in ibrutinib-treated CLL. Trimming cost V 5 bases and J 5 bases; bases outside gene matches: 11. In germline, CDR1 is MNHEY, CDR2 SVGAGI. This CDR3 comprises 15 residues. With sequencing, the targeted depth ranged from 1 in 200,000 to 1 in 1 million T cells. The repertoire was sequenced with immunoSEQ multiplex PCR; TCRdb's copy has only in-frame clones and lacks some. The sample records around 26,000 clones, approximately 85% being singletons. The TCR was taken from a human donor with chronic lymphocytic leukemia. The V call is TRBV6-5, the J call TRBJ1-1; 7 bases agree with TRBD1. The input for sequencing was PBMCs, taken after 24 months of ibrutinib treatment. This CDR3 reads CASSLPSGGRTEAFF. The DNA for the CDR3 is TGTGCCAGCAGTCTTCCGTCAGGGGGGAGGACTGAAGCTTTCTTT.